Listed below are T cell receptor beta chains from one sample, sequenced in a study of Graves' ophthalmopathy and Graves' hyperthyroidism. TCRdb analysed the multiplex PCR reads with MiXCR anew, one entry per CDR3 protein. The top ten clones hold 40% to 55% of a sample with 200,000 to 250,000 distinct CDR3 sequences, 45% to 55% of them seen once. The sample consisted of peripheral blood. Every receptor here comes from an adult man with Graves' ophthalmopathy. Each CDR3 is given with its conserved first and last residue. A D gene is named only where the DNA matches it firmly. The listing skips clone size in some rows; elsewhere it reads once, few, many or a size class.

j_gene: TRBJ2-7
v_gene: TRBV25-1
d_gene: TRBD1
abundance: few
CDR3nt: TGTGCCAGCAGTGAAGGGACAGGACGCGACGAGCAGTACTTC
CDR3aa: CASSEGTGRDEQYF

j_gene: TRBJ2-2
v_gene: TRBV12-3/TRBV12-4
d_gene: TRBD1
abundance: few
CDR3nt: TGTGCCAGCAGTTGGGGACAGGGAGGCACCGGGGAGCTGTTTTTT
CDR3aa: CASSWGQGGTGELFF

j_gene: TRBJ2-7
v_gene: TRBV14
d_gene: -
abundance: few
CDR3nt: TGTGCCAGCAGCCAAGAACAGAAGCAGTACTTC
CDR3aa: CASSQEQKQYF

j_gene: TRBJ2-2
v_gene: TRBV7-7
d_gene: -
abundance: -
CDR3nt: TGTGCTAGCAGCTTAGCGGTTGGGGGCACCGGGGAGCTGTTTTTT
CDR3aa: CASSLAVGGTGELFF

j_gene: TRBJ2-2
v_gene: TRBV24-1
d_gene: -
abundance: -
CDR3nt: TGTGCCACCAGTCCTTTAGCGGCTCAGAACACCGGGGAGCTGTTTTTT
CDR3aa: CATSPLAAQNTGELFF

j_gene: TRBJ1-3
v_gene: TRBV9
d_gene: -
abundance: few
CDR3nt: TGTGCCAGCAGCGTAGGTGGACCTTCTAAGGCTGGAAACACCATATATTTT
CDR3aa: CASSVGGPSKAGNTIYF

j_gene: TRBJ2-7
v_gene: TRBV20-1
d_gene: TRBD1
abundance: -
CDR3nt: TGCAGTGCTAGAGGGCGACAGGGGGGTTACGAGCAGTACTTC
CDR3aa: CSARGRQGGYEQYF

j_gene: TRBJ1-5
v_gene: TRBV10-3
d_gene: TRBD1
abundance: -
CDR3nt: TGTGCCGTGGGACAGGGGGGAAATCAGCCCCAGCATTTT
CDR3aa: CAVGQGGNQPQHF

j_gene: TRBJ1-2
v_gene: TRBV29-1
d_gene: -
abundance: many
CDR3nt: TGCAGCGTTGGCCGGGACACGGGTGCCTATGGCTACACCTTC
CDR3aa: CSVGRDTGAYGYTF

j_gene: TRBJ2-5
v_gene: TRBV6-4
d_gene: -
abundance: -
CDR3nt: TGTGCCAGCAGTAAGAAAATGGAGGAGACCCAGTACTTC
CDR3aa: CASSKKMEETQYF

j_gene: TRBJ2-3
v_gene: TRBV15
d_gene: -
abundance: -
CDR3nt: TGTGCCACCAAACTTCAGGACTACACAGATACGCAGTATTTT
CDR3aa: CATKLQDYTDTQYF

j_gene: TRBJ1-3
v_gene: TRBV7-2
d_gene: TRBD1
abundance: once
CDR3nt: TGTGCCAGCAGCTCCTTGACAGGGGATTATGGAAACACCATATATTTT
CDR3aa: CASSSLTGDYGNTIYF

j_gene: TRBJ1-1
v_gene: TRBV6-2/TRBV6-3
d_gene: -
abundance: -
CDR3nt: TGTGCCAGCAGTTACGGGGGCAGGTCGACGAACACTGAAGCTTTCTTT
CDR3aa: CASSYGGRSTNTEAFF

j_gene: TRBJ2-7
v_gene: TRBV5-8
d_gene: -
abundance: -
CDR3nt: TGTGCCAGCAGCATTGGGAGGTACGAGCAGTACTTC
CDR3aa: CASSIGRYEQYF

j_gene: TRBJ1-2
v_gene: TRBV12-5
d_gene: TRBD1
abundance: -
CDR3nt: TGTGCTAGTGGTTTGGGCGGACAGGGGGCCTATGGCTACACCTTC
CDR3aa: CASGLGGQGAYGYTF

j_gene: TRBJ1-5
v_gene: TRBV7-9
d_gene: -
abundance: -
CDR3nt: TGTGCCAGCAGCTCTTACGATCAGCCCCAGCATTTT
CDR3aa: CASSSYDQPQHF

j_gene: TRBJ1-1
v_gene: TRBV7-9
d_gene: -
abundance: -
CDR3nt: TGTGCCAGCAGCTTAGCCGGTTTCCGGGGAGCTTTCTTT
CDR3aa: CASSLAGFRGAFF

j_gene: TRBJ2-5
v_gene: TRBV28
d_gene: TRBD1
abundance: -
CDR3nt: TGTGCCAGCAGCTCCCCCTCCGGGACAGGGCAGGGAGAGACCCAGTACTTC
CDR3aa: CASSSPSGTGQGETQYF

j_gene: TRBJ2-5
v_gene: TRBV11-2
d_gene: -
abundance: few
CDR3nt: TGTGCCAGCAGCTTAGGAGGGGCCCAAGAGACCCAGTACTTC
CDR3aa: CASSLGGAQETQYF

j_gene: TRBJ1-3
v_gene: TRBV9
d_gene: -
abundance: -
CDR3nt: TGTGCCAGCAGCGGAGGCCGGGGGAGAAACACCATATATTTT
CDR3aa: CASSGGRGRNTIYF

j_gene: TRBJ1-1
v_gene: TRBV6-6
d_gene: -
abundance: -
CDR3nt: TGTGCCAGCATTCCCGACACAGGAAGAACTGAAGCTTTCTTT
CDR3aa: CASIPDTGRTEAFF

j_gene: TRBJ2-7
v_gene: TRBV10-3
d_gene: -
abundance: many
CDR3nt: TGTGCCATCAGTGAGTCGGAGGGTGGCTACGAGCAGTACTTC
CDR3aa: CAISESEGGYEQYF